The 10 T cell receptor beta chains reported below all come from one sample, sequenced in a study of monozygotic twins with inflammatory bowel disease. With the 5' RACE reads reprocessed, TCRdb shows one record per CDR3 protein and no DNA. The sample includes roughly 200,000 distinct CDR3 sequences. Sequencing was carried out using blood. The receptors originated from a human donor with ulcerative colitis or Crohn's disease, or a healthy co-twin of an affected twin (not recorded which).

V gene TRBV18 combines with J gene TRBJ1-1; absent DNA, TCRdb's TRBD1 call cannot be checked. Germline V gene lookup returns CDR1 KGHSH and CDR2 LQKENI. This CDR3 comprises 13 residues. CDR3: CASSEQGGTEAFF.

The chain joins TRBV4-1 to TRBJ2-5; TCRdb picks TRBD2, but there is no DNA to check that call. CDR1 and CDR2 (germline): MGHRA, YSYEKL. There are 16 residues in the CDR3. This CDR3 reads CASSQVLAGGRETQYF.

The CDR3 sequence: CASSPQITNYGYTF. The chain carries TRBV6-1 and TRBJ1-2. In germline, CDR1 is MNHNS, CDR2 SASEGT. CDR3 length: 14 residues.

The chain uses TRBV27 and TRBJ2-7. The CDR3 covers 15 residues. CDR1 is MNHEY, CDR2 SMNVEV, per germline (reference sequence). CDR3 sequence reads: CASSLRPVNIYEQYF.

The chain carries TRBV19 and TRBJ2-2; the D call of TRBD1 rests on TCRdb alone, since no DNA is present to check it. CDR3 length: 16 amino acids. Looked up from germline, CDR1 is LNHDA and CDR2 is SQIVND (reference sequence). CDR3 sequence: CASSHLPDTNTGELFF.

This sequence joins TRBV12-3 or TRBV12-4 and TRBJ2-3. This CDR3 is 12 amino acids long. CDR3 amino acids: CASSFGEDTQYF.

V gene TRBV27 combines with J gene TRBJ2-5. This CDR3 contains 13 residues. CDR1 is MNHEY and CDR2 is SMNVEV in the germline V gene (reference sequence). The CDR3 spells CASSLIPRETQYF.

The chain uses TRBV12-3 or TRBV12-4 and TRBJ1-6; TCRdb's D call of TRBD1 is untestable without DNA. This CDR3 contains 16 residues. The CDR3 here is CASSFDQGGYNSPLHF.

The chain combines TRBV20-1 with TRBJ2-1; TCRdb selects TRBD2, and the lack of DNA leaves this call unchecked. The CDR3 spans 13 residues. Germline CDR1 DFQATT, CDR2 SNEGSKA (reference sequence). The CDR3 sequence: CSALAGAYNEQFF.

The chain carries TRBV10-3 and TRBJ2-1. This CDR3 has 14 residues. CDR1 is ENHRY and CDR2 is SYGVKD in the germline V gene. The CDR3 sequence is CAISESSIGNEQFF.